The next 26 T cell receptor beta chains were all read from a single sample in a study of T cell repertoires in cytomegalovirus infection. TCRdb independently ran MiXCR on the reads; one entry per CDR3 protein. The sample consists of about 150,000 distinct CDR3 sequences, 23% of them appearing once. The sequenced material came from PBMCs. The source of these receptors is a human donor in good health (CMV status not recorded). Some clones in this sample may be carry-over from other donors' samples.

This clonotype was recorded a few times. J is TRBJ2-3 and V is TRBV11-3; 7 bases fit TRBD2. The length of the CDR3 is 16 residues. The trim removed 2 bases at V and 6 bases at J, leaving 11 bases unmatched. The V gene's germline CDR1 is SGHNT and CDR2 YENEEA. CDR3 DNA sequence: TGTGCCAGCAGCTTATCGAGCGGGAAGTCAGGGGATACGCAGTATTTT. Encoded protein: CASSLSSGKSGDTQYF.

This clonotype has only a few counts. The CDR3 region has the DNA TGTGCCAGCAGACCAGACAGGGACACCGGGGAGCTGTTTTTT. Protein sequence: CASRPDRDTGELFF. V gene TRBV28 combines with J gene TRBJ2-2; TRBD1 matches at 7 bases. This CDR3 region has 14 residues. V lost 6 bases, J lost 3 bases, and 4 bases stayed unmatched. The V gene's germline CDR1 is MDHEN and CDR2 SYDVKM. The full variable domain, with the rest looked up from reference TRBV28 and TRBJ2-2, is DVKVTQSSRYLVKRTGEKVFLECVQDMDHENMFWYRQDPGLGLRLIYFSYDVKMKEKGDIPEGYSVSREKKERFSLILESASTNQTSMYLCASRPDRDTGELFFGEGSRLTVL.

This clonotype was recorded a few times. V is TRBV7-6 and J is TRBJ2-1; 9 positions agree with TRBD2. CDR3 length: 17 amino acids. Trimming cost V 5 bases and J 10 bases; bases outside gene matches: 18. The germline CDR1 and CDR2 sequences are SGHVS and FNYEAQ. The CDR3 spells CASSLNTGTSSLREQFF. In nucleotides, the CDR3 is TGTGCCAGCAGCCTTAACACCGGGACTAGCTCCTTGCGGGAGCAGTTCTTC.

This chain links TRBV6-5 with TRBJ1-2; the match to TRBD1 covers 8 bases. In germline, CDR1 is MNHEY, CDR2 SVGAGI. This CDR3 is built from 16 residues. Trimming cost V 2 bases and J 0 bases; bases outside gene matches: 5. The CDR3 DNA follows: TGTGCCAGCAGTTACGCAGGGGGCTGGACTAACTATGGCTACACCTTC. It yields the protein CASSYAGGWTNYGYTF.

The genes are TRBV7-6 and TRBJ2-7, with TRBD2 matching over 8 bases. CDR3 length: 15 amino acids. The ends lost 5 bases at V and 4 bases at J; junction bases unmatched: 10. Germline CDR1 SGHVS, CDR2 FNYEAQ. The CDR3 here is CASSPRGSGVYEQYF. The DNA of the CDR3 is TGTGCCAGCAGCCCACGGGGTAGCGGGGTTTACGAGCAGTACTTC.

As for this clonotype: A read error may account for a junction end that differs from germline. Written as DNA, the CDR3 is TGTGCCAGCAGCTTTTCGTCACCCCTCCAGTTT. Translation: CASSFSSPLQF. This chain joins TRBV7-2 and TRBJ1-6; the D is unclear. Germline CDR1 is SGHTA and CDR2 is FQGNSA. The CDR3 totals 11 residues. Full variable domain (missing parts from reference TRBV7-2 and TRBJ1-6): GAGVSQSPSNKVTEKGKDVELRCDPISGHTALYWYRQSLGQGLEFLIYFQGNSAPDKSGLPSDRFSAERTGGSVSTLTIQRTQQEDSAVYLCASSFSSPLQFGNGTRLTVT.

This clonotype was detected many times. This chain joins TRBV11-2 and TRBJ1-1; possible D gene TRBD1, 5 bases. The CDR3 contains 14 residues. Trimming pared 4 bases from V and 4 bases from J, leaving 13 bases between. Looked up from germline, CDR1 is SGHAT and CDR2 is FQNNGV. CDR3 residues: CASSSQGAGTEAFF. DNA of the CDR3: TGTGCCAGCAGCTCCCAAGGGGCCGGCACTGAAGCTTTCTTT.

This clonotype has a count of ten or more. V and J are TRBV28 and TRBJ1-1; D uncertain. V was clipped by 4 bases and J by 1 base, with 10 bases between them. Germline V CDR1 and CDR2: MDHEN, SYDVKM. This CDR3 has 14 amino acids. CDR3 region: CASSSGKRNTEAFF. CDR3 nucleotides: TGTGCCAGCAGTTCGGGGAAGAGGAACACTGAAGCTTTCTTT.

This chain links TRBV28 with TRBJ1-1; D is unresolved. Trimming removed 6 bases at V and 1 base at J, with 15 bases between. CDR3 length: 15 amino acids. Germline V gene lookup returns CDR1 MDHEN and CDR2 SYDVKM. CDR3 nucleotides: TGTGCCAGCAGAGGTGGTATGACAAGGAACACTGAAGCTTTCTTT. This sequence encodes CASRGGMTRNTEAFF.

This clonotype showed up just a few times. V is TRBV23-1 and J is TRBJ2-7; tentative D call: TRBD1 (5 bases). TRBV23-1 carries the ORF label, with uncertain function. Trimming left V 0 bases short and J 2 bases short, with 17 bases between. This CDR3 is 17 amino acids long. This CDR3 is CASSQSEGVPFTYEQYF. For the CDR3, the DNA is TGCGCCAGCAGTCAATCGGAAGGGGTCCCCTTTACCTACGAGCAGTACTTC.

This clonotype appeared a few times. The rearrangement uses TRBV29-1 and TRBJ2-4, with D tentatively TRBD1 or TRBD2 (6 bases each). Germline loops: CDR1 SQVTM, CDR2 ANQGSEA. Trimming shortened V by 6 bases and J by 3 bases, and 9 bases separated the two germline ends. This CDR3 spans 12 amino acids. The CDR3 region is CSVEGVKNIQYF. CDR3 nucleotide sequence: TGCAGCGTGGAGGGGGTCAAAAACATTCAGTACTTC. The full variable domain, with the rest looked up from reference TRBV29-1 and TRBJ2-4, is SAVISQKPSRDICQRGTSLTIQCQVDSQVTMMFWYRQQPGQSLTLIATANQGSEATYESGFVIDKFPISRPNLTFSTLTVSNMSPEDSSIYLCSVEGVKNIQYFGAGTRLSVL.

The chain uses TRBV20-1 and TRBJ2-1; D ambiguous. The germline CDR1 and CDR2 sequences are DFQATT and SNEGSKA (reference sequence). Trimming took 1 base from V and 3 from J, leaving 13 bases between them. The CDR3 runs to 15 residues. The CDR3 spells CSARVMGSYYNEQFF. The CDR3, as DNA: TGCAGTGCTAGAGTCATGGGCTCCTACTACAATGAGCAGTTCTTC.

On this clonotype itself: The final CDR3 position lacks the conserved phenylalanine or tryptophan, pointing to a likely read error. The genes are TRBV7-6 and TRBJ2-5; 9 bases are shared with TRBD1. V lost 5 bases and J lost 6; bases outside the gene matches: 7. CDR3 length: 14 residues. Germline V gene lookup returns CDR1 SGHVS and CDR2 FNYEAQ. CDR3 in amino acids: CASSHRDREQTQYL. The CDR3 region has the DNA TGTGCCAGCAGCCACCGGGACAGGGAACAGACCCAGTACCTC.

This clonotype was seen a handful of times. The rearrangement links TRBV6-1 to TRBJ2-7; D unclear. Germline V gene data show CDR1 as MNHNS and CDR2 as SASEGT. This CDR3 is built from 12 residues. V was pared by 4 bases and J by 6 bases, with 10 bases between. In DNA, the CDR3 is TGTGCCAGCAGTGCCGACGTAGCCGAGCAGTACTTC. Translating it yields CASSADVAEQYF.

This clonotype was seen ten or more times. The chain joins TRBV7-2 to TRBJ2-2; a weak D match, TRBD2 (6 bases). V was shortened by 3 bases and J by 2 bases, with 16 bases between the two germline ends. CDR3 size: 17 residues. Germline values: CDR1 SGHTA, CDR2 FQGNSA. The CDR3 nucleotides are TGTGCCAGCAGCTTCCACGCTAGCGATCTTAACACCGGGGAGCTGTTTTTT. It encodes CASSFHASDLNTGELFF.

The chain employs TRBV12-3 or TRBV12-4 and TRBJ2-1; 8 bases are shared with TRBD2. Losses at the gene ends were 6 bases for V and 8 bases for J; bases not matched to a gene: 9. This CDR3 spans 14 amino acids. The CDR3 sequence is CASSPSGGPHEQFF. CDR3 coding DNA: TGTGCCAGCAGCCCCTCGGGGGGGCCCCATGAGCAGTTCTTC.

The gene calls are TRBV7-9 and TRBJ2-6; maybe TRBD1 (6 bases). Germline lookup yields CDR1 SEHNR and CDR2 FQNEAQ (reference sequence). The CDR3 is made up of 19 amino acids. The V and J ends lost 5 bases and 0 bases respectively, with 20 bases between them. The CDR3, as DNA: TGTGCCAGCAGCCCACCTCTCGGGACATCCAGCTCTGGGGCCAACGTCCTGACTTTC. Encoded protein: CASSPPLGTSSSGANVLTF.

The J gene is TRBJ2-1, the V gene TRBV7-2; possible D gene TRBD1, 5 bases. This CDR3 is 13 amino acids long. V was cut by 3 bases and J by 6 bases, with 9 bases left in between. Germline V gene sequence: CDR1 SGHTA, CDR2 FQGNSA. Here the CDR3 reads CASSFLGANEQFF. In nucleotides, the CDR3 is TGTGCCAGCAGCTTCCTAGGGGCCAATGAGCAGTTCTTC.

This clonotype has a count of ten or more. The chain recombines TRBV12-3 or TRBV12-4 with TRBJ1-5; D might be TRBD1 (5 bases). Trimming cost V 3 bases and J 7 bases, with 13 bases left between them. The CDR3 length is 14 residues. CDR3 region: CASSFQGLGQPQHF. In DNA form, the CDR3 reads TGTGCCAGCAGTTTTCAGGGTTTAGGACAGCCCCAGCATTTT.

The rearrangement links TRBV5-1 to TRBJ2-1; the D is unclear. Germline CDR1 and CDR2: SGHRS and YFSETQ. The CDR3 length is 11 residues. V shed 8 bases and J shed 6 bases, with 9 bases lying between them. The CDR3 coding sequence is TGCGCCAGTGCCTTGGGCAATGAGCAGTTCTTC. Amino acids: CASALGNEQFF.

The genes are TRBV29-1 and TRBJ1-2, with D unclear. The CDR3 is made up of 10 amino acids. Trimming removed 7 bases at V and 6 bases at J, with 9 bases between. Germline CDR1 reads SQVTM; CDR2 reads ANQGSEA. The CDR3 reads CSALDDGYTF. The CDR3 DNA follows: TGCAGCGCTTTGGACGATGGCTACACCTTC.

This chain uses TRBV11-2 with TRBJ2-1, with TRBD1 identical over 8 bases. Per the germline V gene, CDR1 is SGHAT and CDR2 is FQNNGV. The ends lost 3 bases at V and 4 bases at J; junction bases unmatched: 11. The CDR3 has 17 residues. The CDR3 loop reads CASSLGPGTGLYNEQFF. The CDR3 DNA reads as TGTGCCAGCAGCTTGGGTCCCGGGACAGGACTATACAATGAGCAGTTCTTC. Full variable domain (rest looked up from reference TRBV11-2 and TRBJ2-1): EAGVAQSPRYKIIEKRQSVAFWCNPISGHATLYWYQQILGQGPKLLIQFQNNGVVDDSQLPKDRFSAERLKGVDSTLKIQPAKLEDSAVYLCASSLGPGTGLYNEQFFGPGTRLTVL.

The chain employs TRBV20-1 and TRBJ2-1; TRBD2 aligns across 7 bases. In germline, CDR1 is DFQATT, CDR2 SNEGSKA (reference sequence). The trim removed 2 bases at V and 4 bases at J, leaving 5 bases unmatched. The CDR3 consists of 14 residues. For the CDR3, the DNA is TGCAGTGCTAGAACCCCGGGAGGTTACAATGAGCAGTTCTTC. It codes for CSARTPGGYNEQFF.

This clonotype was seen repeatedly, ten times or more. The chain carries TRBV12-3 or TRBV12-4 and TRBJ1-1; maybe TRBD1 (5 bases). This CDR3 has 12 residues. The ends were cut back, 6 bases at V and 5 bases at J, with 10 bases in the middle. This CDR3 reads CASSRDRTEAFF. CDR3 bases: TGTGCCAGCAGCCGCGACAGAACTGAAGCTTTCTTT.

V and J are TRBV20-1 and TRBJ2-5; D is unclear. This CDR3 contains 16 residues. Trimming stripped 0 bases from V and 3 bases from J, with 17 bases between. The V gene's germline CDR1 is DFQATT and CDR2 SNEGSKA (reference sequence). The CDR3 spells CSARDPKEWWEETQYF. The DNA of the CDR3 is TGCAGTGCTAGAGATCCCAAAGAATGGTGGGAAGAGACCCAGTACTTC.

The chain has TRBV4-1 and TRBJ1-4, with D possibly matching TRBD1 (6 bases). This CDR3 spans 19 amino acids. Germline V CDR1 and CDR2: MGHRA, YSYEKL. Trimming cost V 6 bases and J 0 bases, with 23 bases left between them. The DNA of the CDR3 is TGCGCCAGCAGACCACTCGGGACACTAGTCTCTACAACTAATGAAAAACTGTTTTTT. Translated: CASRPLGTLVSTTNEKLFF.